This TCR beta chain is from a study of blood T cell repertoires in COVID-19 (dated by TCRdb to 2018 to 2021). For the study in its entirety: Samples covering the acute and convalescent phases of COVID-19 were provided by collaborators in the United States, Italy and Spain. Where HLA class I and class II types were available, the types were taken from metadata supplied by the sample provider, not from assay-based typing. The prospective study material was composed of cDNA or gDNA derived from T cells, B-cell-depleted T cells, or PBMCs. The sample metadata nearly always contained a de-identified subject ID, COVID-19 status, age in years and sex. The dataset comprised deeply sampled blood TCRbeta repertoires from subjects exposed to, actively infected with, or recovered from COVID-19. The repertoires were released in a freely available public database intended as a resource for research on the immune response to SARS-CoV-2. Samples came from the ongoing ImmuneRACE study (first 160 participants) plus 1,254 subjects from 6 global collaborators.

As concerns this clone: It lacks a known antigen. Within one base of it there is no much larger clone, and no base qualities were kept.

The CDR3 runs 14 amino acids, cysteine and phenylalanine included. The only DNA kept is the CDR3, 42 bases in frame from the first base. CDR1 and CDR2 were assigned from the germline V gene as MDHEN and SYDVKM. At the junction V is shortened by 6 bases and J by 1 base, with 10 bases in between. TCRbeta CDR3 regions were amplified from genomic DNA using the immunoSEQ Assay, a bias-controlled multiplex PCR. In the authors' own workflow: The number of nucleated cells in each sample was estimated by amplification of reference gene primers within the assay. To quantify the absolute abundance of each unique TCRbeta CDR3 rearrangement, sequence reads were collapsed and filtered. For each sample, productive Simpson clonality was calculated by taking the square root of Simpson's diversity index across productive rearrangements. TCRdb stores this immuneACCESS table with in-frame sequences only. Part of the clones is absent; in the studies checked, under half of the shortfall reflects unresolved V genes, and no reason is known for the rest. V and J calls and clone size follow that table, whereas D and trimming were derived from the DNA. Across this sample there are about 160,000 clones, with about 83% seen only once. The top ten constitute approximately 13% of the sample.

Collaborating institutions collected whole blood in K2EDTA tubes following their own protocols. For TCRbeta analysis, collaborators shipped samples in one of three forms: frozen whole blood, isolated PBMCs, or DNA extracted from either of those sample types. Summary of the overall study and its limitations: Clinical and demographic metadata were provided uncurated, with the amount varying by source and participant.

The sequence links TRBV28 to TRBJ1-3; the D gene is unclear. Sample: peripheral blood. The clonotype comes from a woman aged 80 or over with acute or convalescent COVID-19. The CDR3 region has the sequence CASRRVDSGNTIYF. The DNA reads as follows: TGTGCCAGCAGACGAGTCGATTCTGGAAACACCATATATTTT.